Given below is one TCR beta chain in context. Its target is not known. These data originate in a study of T cell responses to AZD1222 COVID-19 vaccine. Whole-study results and caveats: Two doses of AZD1222 preceded a rise in Spike-specific TCR breadth and depth.

With V trimmed by 1 base and J by 6 bases, 11 bases remained unmatched. Germline assignment: CDR1 SGHTS and CDR2 YDEGEE. The CDR3 loop spans 16 amino acids. The data were produced by immunoSEQ multiplex PCR, yet TCRdb's version contains in-frame clones alone and is incomplete. The table shows about 110,000 clones, with more than 90% occurring only once. Sequenced material: peripheral blood, taken on day 0 of AZD1222 vaccination. The V and J genes are TRBV5-8 and TRBJ1-2, with 8 bases identical to TRBD1. The sequence came from an adult in good health. CDR3 sequence reads: CASSLRLTGTGHGYTF. CDR3 coding DNA: TGTGCCAGCAGCTTGAGGCTAACCGGGACAGGACATGGCTACACCTTC.